Detailed here is one TCR beta chain. These data come from a study of blood T cell repertoires in COVID-19. Turning to the study itself: The analysed material was cDNA or gDNA that came from T cells, B-cell-depleted T cells, or PBMCs.

As originally analysed: Estimation of nucleated cell counts was performed using reference gene primer amplification. Assay: immunoSEQ multiplex PCR; the TCRdb copy retains only in-frame clones and omits some. V and J calls and clone size are given by that table; D and trimming were obtained from the DNA. The sample records about 90,000 clones, around 81% being singletons. The germline V and J ends were trimmed by 7 bases and 2 bases, with 12 bases remaining between them. Germline loops: CDR1 SNHLY, CDR2 FYNNEI. The CDR3 has 14 amino acids. V usage is TRBV2 and J usage is TRBJ2-1; maybe TRBD2 (5 bases). The sequencing sample was made of peripheral blood. This TCR derives from a man in his sixties with acute or convalescent COVID-19. CDR3 in DNA: TGTGCCAGCACTCCGGGGAAGACCTACAATGAGCAGTTCTTC. Protein sequence: CASTPGKTYNEQFF. The full variable domain, its missing parts supplied by reference TRBV2 and TRBJ2-1, is EPEVTQTPSHQVTQMGQEVILRCVPISNHLYFYWYRQILGQKVEFLVSFYNNEISEKSEIFDDQFSVERPDGSNFTLKIRSTKLEDSAMYFCASTPGKTYNEQFFGPGTRLTVL.